In this sample, the clone carrying this T cell receptor beta chain turned up a few times. Its specificity is unknown. This CDR3 is built from 16 residues. Trimming cost V 1 base and J 4 bases, with 13 bases left between them. CDR1 SGHDN and CDR2 FVKESK come from the germline V gene. This sample was included in a study of T cell repertoires in cytomegalovirus infection. About the research overall: In public TCR beta signatures, there were indications of both CMV infection and matching HLA type.

TCRdb independently ran MiXCR on the reads; one entry per CDR3 protein. The data hold around 200,000 distinct CDR3 sequences, with 30% to 45% observed a single time. Overall study results and limits: HLA-C-restricted TCR beta clonotypes specific for CMV led the ex vivo response. Cumulated frequencies of public TCR beta families served to identify carriers of CMV plus the relevant HLA.

The sequencing here drew on CD8+ T cells from cultured PBMCs, taken from culture after CMV antigen stimulation. This TCR derives from a human donor in good health (CMV status not recorded). Some clones in this sample may be carry-over from other donors' samples. The V call is TRBV14, the J call TRBJ2-2; D perhaps matches TRBD2 (6 bases). As DNA, the CDR3 is TGTGCCAGCAGCCAAGGCCGGGAGCAGGGCACCGGGGAGCTGTTTTTT. Its protein product is CASSQGREQGTGELFF.